This is a list of T cell receptor beta chains from one sample in a study of tumor-infiltrating lymphocytes in localized non-small cell lung cancer. Clones were read by immunoSEQ multiplex PCR, and TCRdb kept only the in-frame ones, dropping some. The sample yields approximately 15,000 clones, 45% to 50% seen once. The sample consisted of lung tumor tissue. The source is a human donor with non-small cell lung cancer. The CDR3 runs from the conserved cysteine through the conserved F or W. Each record gives: clone size, D gene, J gene, V gene, CDR3 protein, CDR3 DNA. A D gene is named only where the DNA matches it firmly. Not every row has a clone size; where given, it reads once, few, many or a size class.

once | - | TRBJ1-5 | TRBV19 | CASNSGGGNQPQHF | TGTGCCAGTAATTCGGGGGGCGGCAATCAGCCCCAGCATTTT
- | - | TRBJ1-4 | TRBV5-4 | CASSLSNRPEKLFF | TGTGCCAGCAGCTTGTCGAACCGTCCTGAAAAACTGTTTTTT
few | - | TRBJ2-5 | TRBV7-7 | CASSLGTHQETQYF | TGTGCTAGCAGCCTTGGGACACACCAAGAGACCCAGTACTTC
- | - | TRBJ2-2 | TRBV11-2 | CASRRDTMNTGELFF | TGTGCCAGCAGAAGGGACACTATGAACACCGGGGAGCTGTTTTTT
- | TRBD1 | TRBJ2-2 | TRBV7-2 | CASSLALGTAYTGELFF | TGTGCCAGCAGCTTAGCGTTAGGGACAGCTTACACCGGGGAGCTGTTTTTT
- | - | TRBJ2-7 | TRBV5-1 | CASSLDPGDSYEQYF | TGCGCCAGCAGCTTGGACCCGGGGGACTCCTACGAGCAGTACTTC
- | - | TRBJ1-1 | TRBV28 | CASSLWAVNTEAFF | TGTGCCAGCAGTTTATGGGCGGTGAACACTGAAGCTTTCTTT
- | TRBD1 | TRBJ1-1 | TRBV11-1 | CASSSRTGIGLNTEAFF | TGTGCCAGCAGCTCGCGGACAGGGATCGGGCTAAACACTGAAGCTTTCTTT
- | - | TRBJ1-1 | TRBV6-5 | CAIQGGGVNTEAFF | TGTGCCATCCAGGGCGGAGGCGTGAACACTGAAGCTTTCTTT
once | TRBD1 | TRBJ2-7 | TRBV2 | CASNPGQGYEQYF | TGTGCCAGCAACCCGGGACAGGGGTACGAGCAGTACTTC
- | TRBD1 | TRBJ2-5 | TRBV5-1 | CASSFGQGVETQYF | TGCGCCAGCAGCTTCGGACAGGGAGTCGAGACCCAGTACTTC
- | - | TRBJ1-5 | TRBV5-1 | CASSLGQSNQPQHF | TGCGCCAGCAGCTTGGGCCAGAGCAATCAGCCCCAGCATTTT
few | TRBD2 | TRBJ2-7 | TRBV7-8 | CASSGSGGPHEQYF | TGTGCCAGCAGCGGTAGCGGGGGGCCCCACGAGCAGTACTTC
once | TRBD1 | TRBJ2-7 | TRBV9 | CASSARGQAFSYEQYF | TGTGCCAGCAGCGCGAGGGGACAGGCCTTCTCCTACGAGCAGTACTTC
- | - | TRBJ1-3 | TRBV6-5 | CASRPNREIGTIYF | TGTGCCAGCAGGCCCAACAGGGAAATTGGCACCATATATTTT
- | - | TRBJ1-5 | TRBV5-1 | CASSLDGTNSNQPQHF | TGCGCCAGCAGCTTGGATGGCACGAATAGCAATCAGCCCCAGCATTTT
- | - | TRBJ1-6 | TRBV4-1 | CASSEQGKNYNSPLHF | TGCGCCAGCAGTGAACAGGGAAAGAACTATAATTCACCCCTCCACTTT
- | - | TRBJ1-6 | TRBV5-8 | CASSLMQGNSPLHF | TGTGCCAGCAGCTTGATGCAGGGTAATTCACCCCTCCACTTT
- | TRBD2 | TRBJ2-7 | TRBV27 | CASSREPGGIYEQYF | TGTGCCAGCAGCCGCGAACCGGGGGGAATCTACGAGCAGTACTTC
- | TRBD1 | TRBJ2-7 | TRBV25-1 | CASPDRERTYEQYF | TGTGCCAGCCCTGACAGGGAGAGAACCTACGAGCAGTACTTC
- | - | TRBJ1-4 | TRBV23-1 | CASSQSSRVHEKLFF | TGCGCCAGCAGTCAATCGTCCAGGGTTCATGAAAAACTGTTTTTT
- | - | TRBJ1-1 | TRBV29-1 | CSVEPRRVTEAFF | TGCAGCGTTGAACCTCGCAGGGTCACTGAAGCTTTCTTT
once | TRBD1 | TRBJ1-2 | TRBV11-1 | CASAWGDRGTNYGYTF | TGTGCCAGTGCCTGGGGGGACAGGGGTACTAACTATGGCTACACCTTC
- | - | TRBJ1-3 | TRBV30 | CAWSSLRQGENTIYF | TGTGCCTGGAGCTCTTTGAGGCAGGGAGAAAACACCATATATTTT
- | - | TRBJ1-5 | TRBV6-5 | CASRKGNSNQPQHF | TGTGCCAGCCGGAAGGGTAATAGCAATCAGCCCCAGCATTTT
- | - | TRBJ1-1 | TRBV5-1 | CASSLPTGNTEAFF | TGCGCCAGCAGCTTGCCGACAGGGAACACTGAAGCTTTCTTT
medium-sized | - | TRBJ1-2 | TRBV6-1 | CASSAERTRGYTF | TGTGCCAGCAGCGCAGAACGGACTCGGGGCTACACCTTC
few | TRBD2 | TRBJ2-1 | TRBV6-6 | CASSLIAGSYNEQFF | TGTGCCAGCAGTCTCATAGCGGGGTCCTACAATGAGCAGTTCTTC
- | TRBD2 | TRBJ2-7 | TRBV19 | CASSALAGAYEQYF | TGTGCCAGTAGTGCTCTAGCGGGGGCCTACGAGCAGTACTTC
- | - | TRBJ2-3 | TRBV7-9 | CASSLQGSRGTDTQYF | TGTGCCAGCAGCTTACAGGGATCGCGGGGCACAGATACGCAGTATTTT
many | - | TRBJ1-5 | TRBV7-2 | CASSGGGYSNQPQHF | TGTGCCAGCAGCGGGGGGGGATATAGCAATCAGCCCCAGCATTTT
once | - | TRBJ2-1 | TRBV7-3 | CASSLNFLNEQFF | TGTGCCAGCAGCTTAAATTTCCTTAATGAGCAGTTCTTC
- | - | TRBJ2-3 | TRBV7-3 | CASSRSGPPEDTQYF | TGTGCCAGCAGCCGGAGCGGCCCCCCCGAAGATACGCAGTATTTT
few | - | TRBJ1-6 | TRBV30 | CAYAPLTSYNSPLHF | TGTGCCTACGCACCCCTGACGAGTTATAATTCACCCCTCCACTTT
- | - | TRBJ1-4 | TRBV7-2 | CASSLGWEEKLFF | TGTGCCAGCAGCTTAGGGTGGGAGGAAAAACTGTTTTTT
many | TRBD2 | TRBJ2-1 | TRBV2 | CASSEIAGGSSYNEQFF | TGTGCCAGCAGTGAGATAGCGGGGGGGAGCTCCTACAATGAGCAGTTCTTC
- | - | TRBJ2-7 | TRBV30 | CAWRDLFYEQYF | TGTGCCTGGAGGGACTTGTTCTACGAGCAGTACTTC
- | - | TRBJ1-1 | TRBV28 | CASSLPPNTEAFF | TGTGCCAGCAGTTTACCCCCTAACACTGAAGCTTTCTTT
- | TRBD1 | TRBJ2-2 | TRBV28 | CASSHLGTGGTGELFF | TGTGCCAGCAGTCACCTCGGGACAGGGGGCACCGGGGAGCTGTTTTTT
few | - | TRBJ1-2 | TRBV5-8 | CASSRGGADYGYTF | TGTGCCAGCAGCCGGGGAGGTGCGGACTATGGCTACACCTTC
medium-sized | - | TRBJ2-7 | TRBV7-7 | CASSLDTTYEQYF | TGTGCTAGCAGCTTAGACACGACCTACGAGCAGTACTTC
- | - | TRBJ1-4 | TRBV6-6 | CASNRFLEKLFF | TGTGCCAGCAACAGGTTTCTGGAAAAACTGTTTTTT
- | - | TRBJ1-3 | TRBV19 | CASSINGGNTIYF | TGTGCCAGTAGTATCAACGGAGGAAACACCATATATTTT
- | - | TRBJ1-4 | TRBV11-2 | CASSHREGKLFF | TGTGCCAGCAGCCACCGGGAGGGAAAACTGTTTTTT
few | - | TRBJ2-2 | TRBV7-9 | CASRDLRGNTGELFF | TGTGCCAGCAGGGATTTGCGGGGGAACACCGGGGAGCTGTTTTTT